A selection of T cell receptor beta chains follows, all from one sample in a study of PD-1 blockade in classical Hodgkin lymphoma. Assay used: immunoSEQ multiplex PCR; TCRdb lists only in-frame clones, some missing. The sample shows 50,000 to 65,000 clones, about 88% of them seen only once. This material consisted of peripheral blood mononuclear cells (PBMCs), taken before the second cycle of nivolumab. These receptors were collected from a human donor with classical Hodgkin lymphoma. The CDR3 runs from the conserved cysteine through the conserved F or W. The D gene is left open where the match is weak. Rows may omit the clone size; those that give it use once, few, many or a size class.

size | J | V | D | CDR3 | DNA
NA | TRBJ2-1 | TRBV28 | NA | CASTVDRSQFF | TGTGCCAGCACCGTAGACAGGTCTCAGTTCTTC
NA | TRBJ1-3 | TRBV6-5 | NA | CASIPPGVGGNTIYF | TGTGCCAGCATTCCTCCCGGGGTCGGTGGAAACACCATATATTTT
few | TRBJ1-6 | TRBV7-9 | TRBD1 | CASVLDAGGSPLHF | TGTGCCAGCGTCCTCGATGCAGGGGGCTCACCCCTCCACTTT
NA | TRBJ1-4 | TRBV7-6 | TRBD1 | CASSLAVGQVEKLFF | TGTGCCAGCAGCTTAGCGGTGGGACAGGTAGAAAAACTGTTTTTT
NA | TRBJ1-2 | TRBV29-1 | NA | CSVATGQNYGYTF | TGCAGCGTTGCCACAGGGCAAAACTATGGCTACACCTTC
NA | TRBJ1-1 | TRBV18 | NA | CASSPLGMNTEAFF | TGTGCCAGCTCACCACTTGGAATGAACACTGAAGCTTTCTTT
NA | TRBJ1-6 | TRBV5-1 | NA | CASSLGAVSPLHF | TGCGCCAGCAGCTTGGGGGCAGTCTCACCCCTCCACTTT
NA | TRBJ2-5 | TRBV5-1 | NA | CASSSLVRGAKETQYF | TGCGCCAGCAGTTCCCTCGTAAGGGGGGCCAAAGAGACCCAGTACTTC
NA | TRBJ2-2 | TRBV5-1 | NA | CASSLVVSPAGELFF | TGCGCCAGCAGCTTGGTGGTTAGCCCAGCCGGGGAGCTGTTTTTT
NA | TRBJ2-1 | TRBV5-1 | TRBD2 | CASSLTSGGPHNEQFF | TGCGCCAGCAGCTTAACTAGCGGGGGCCCCCACAATGAGCAGTTCTTC
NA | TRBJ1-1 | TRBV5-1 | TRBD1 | CASSLVLGQGEAFF | TGCGCCAGCAGCTTGGTTTTGGGACAGGGGGAAGCTTTCTTT
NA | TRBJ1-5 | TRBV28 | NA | CASTLLGQGIQPQHF | TGTGCCAGCACCTTGTTAGGGCAGGGGATTCAGCCCCAGCATTTT
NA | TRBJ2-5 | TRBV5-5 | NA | CASSLGVETQYF | TGTGCCAGCAGCTTGGGTGTAGAGACCCAGTACTTC
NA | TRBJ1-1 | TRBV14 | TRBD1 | CASSQGAGQARTGDEAFF | TGTGCCAGCAGCCAAGGTGCGGGACAGGCCCGAACGGGGGACGAAGCTTTCTTT
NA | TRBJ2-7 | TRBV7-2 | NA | CASSLVGGLNEQYF | TGTGCCAGCAGCTTAGTGGGGGGGCTCAACGAGCAGTACTTC
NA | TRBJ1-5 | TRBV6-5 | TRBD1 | CASSYLTGRNQPQHF | TGTGCCAGCAGTTATCTGACAGGGCGTAATCAGCCCCAGCATTTT
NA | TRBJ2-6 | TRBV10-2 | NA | CASSPPGRASFNVLTF | TGCGCCAGCAGCCCCCCCGGGCGGGCATCTTTCAACGTCCTGACTTTC
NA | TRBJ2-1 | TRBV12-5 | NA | CASGLVRMGPYNEQFF | TGTGCTAGTGGTTTGGTAAGGATGGGGCCATACAATGAGCAGTTCTTC
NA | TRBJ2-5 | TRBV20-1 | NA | CSADYQETQYF | TGCAGCGCCGACTACCAAGAGACCCAGTACTTC
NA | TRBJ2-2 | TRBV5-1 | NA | CASLLGGAQSGELFF | TGCGCCAGCCTACTTGGGGGGGCGCAGTCCGGGGAGCTGTTTTTT